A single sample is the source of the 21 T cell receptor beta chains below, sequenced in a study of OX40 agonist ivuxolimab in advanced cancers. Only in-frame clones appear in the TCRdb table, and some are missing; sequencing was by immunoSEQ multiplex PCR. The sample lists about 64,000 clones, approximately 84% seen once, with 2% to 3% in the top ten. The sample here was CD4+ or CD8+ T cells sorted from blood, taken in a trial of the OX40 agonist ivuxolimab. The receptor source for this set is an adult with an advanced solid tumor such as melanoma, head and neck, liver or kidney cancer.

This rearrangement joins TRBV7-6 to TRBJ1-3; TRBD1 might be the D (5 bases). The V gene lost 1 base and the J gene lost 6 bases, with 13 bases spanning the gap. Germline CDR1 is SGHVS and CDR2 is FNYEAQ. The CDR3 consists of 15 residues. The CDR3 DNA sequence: TGTGCCAGCAGCTTAGTTAGCAGGGCTGAAAACACCATATATTTT. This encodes CASSLVSRAENTIYF.

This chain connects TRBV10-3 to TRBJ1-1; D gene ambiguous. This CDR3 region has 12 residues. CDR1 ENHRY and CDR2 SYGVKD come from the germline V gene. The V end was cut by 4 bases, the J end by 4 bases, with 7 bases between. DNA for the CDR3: TGTGCCATCAGTGGAGGTCCCACTGAAGCTTTCTTT. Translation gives CAISGGPTEAFF.

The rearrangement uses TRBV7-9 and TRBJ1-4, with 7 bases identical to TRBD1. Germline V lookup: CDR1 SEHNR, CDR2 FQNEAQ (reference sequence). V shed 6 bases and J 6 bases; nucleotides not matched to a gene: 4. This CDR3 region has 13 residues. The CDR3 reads CASSQTGHEKLFF. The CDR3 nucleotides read TGTGCCAGCAGTCAGACAGGGCATGAAAAACTGTTTTTT.

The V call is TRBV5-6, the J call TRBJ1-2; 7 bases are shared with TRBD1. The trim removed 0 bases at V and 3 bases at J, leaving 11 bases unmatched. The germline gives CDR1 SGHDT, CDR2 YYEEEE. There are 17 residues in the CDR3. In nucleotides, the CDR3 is TGTGCCAGCAGCTTGGCCCTCGACAGGGCGGGGGACTATGGCTACACCTTC. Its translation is CASSLALDRAGDYGYTF.

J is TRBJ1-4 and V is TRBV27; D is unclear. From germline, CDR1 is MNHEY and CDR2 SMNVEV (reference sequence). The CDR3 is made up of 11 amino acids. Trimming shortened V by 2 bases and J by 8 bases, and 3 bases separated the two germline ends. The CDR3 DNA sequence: TGTGCCAGCAGTTTAAACGAAAAACTGTTTTTT. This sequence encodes CASSLNEKLFF. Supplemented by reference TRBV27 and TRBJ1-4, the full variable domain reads EAQVTQNPRYLITVTGKKLTVTCSQNMNHEYMSWYRQDPGLGLRQIYYSMNVEVTDKGDVPEGYKVSRKEKRNFPLILESPSPNQTSLYFCASSLNEKLFFGSGTQLSVL.

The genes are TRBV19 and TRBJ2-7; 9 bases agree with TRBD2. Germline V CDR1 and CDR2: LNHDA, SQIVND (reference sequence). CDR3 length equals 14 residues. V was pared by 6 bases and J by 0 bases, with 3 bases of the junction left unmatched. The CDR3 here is CASRTSGSSYEQYF. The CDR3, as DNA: TGTGCCAGTAGGACTAGCGGTAGCTCCTACGAGCAGTACTTC.

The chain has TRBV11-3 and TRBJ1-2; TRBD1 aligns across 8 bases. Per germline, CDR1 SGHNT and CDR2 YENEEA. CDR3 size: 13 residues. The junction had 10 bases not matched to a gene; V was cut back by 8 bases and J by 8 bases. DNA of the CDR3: TGTGCCAGCGGTGTTGGACAGGGTTCCGGCTACACCTTC. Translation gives CASGVGQGSGYTF.

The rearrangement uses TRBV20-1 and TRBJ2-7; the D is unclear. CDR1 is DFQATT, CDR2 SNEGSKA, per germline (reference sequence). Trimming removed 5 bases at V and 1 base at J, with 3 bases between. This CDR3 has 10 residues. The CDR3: CSALSYEQYF. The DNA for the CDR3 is TGCAGTGCTCTATCCTACGAGCAGTACTTC.

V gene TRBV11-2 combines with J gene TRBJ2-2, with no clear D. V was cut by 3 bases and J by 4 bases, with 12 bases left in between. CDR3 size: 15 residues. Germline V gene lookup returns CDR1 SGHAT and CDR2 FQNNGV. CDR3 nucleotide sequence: TGTGCCAGCAGCTTGGGCCTAGGCGGCACCGGGGAGCTGTTTTTT. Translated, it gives CASSLGLGGTGELFF.

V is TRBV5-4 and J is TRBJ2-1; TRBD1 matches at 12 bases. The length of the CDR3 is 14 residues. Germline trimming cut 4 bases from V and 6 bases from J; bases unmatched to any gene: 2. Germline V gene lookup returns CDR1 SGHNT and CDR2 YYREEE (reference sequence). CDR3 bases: TGTGCCAGCAGCGGGACAGGGGGCATCAATGAGCAGTTCTTC. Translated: CASSGTGGINEQFF.

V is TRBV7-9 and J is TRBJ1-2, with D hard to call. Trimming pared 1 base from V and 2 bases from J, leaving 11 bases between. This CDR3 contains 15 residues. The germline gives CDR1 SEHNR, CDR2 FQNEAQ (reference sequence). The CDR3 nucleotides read TGTGCCAGCAGCTTAGTGTCGGGAGGGAACTATGGCTACACCTTC. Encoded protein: CASSLVSGGNYGYTF.

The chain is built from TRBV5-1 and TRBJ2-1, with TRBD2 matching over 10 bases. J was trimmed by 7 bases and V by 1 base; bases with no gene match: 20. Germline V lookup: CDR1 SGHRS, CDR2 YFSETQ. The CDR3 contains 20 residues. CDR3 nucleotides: TGCGCCAGCAGCTTGTGGGGTCCCGCCTCCCCGGCTAGCGGGAGTAATGAGCAGTTCTTC. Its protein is CASSLWGPASPASGSNEQFF.

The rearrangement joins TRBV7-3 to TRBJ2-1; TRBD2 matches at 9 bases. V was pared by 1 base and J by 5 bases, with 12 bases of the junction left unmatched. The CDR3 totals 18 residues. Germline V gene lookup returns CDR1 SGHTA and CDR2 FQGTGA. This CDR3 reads CASSLNGISGGTNNEQFF. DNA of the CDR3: TGTGCCAGCAGCTTAAATGGTATTAGCGGGGGCACAAACAATGAGCAGTTCTTC.

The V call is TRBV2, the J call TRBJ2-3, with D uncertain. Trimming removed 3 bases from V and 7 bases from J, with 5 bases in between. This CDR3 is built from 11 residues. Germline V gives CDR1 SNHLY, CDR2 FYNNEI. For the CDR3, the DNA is TGTGCCAGCAGTGACTCGTATACGCAGTATTTT. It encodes CASSDSYTQYF.

CDR3 protein: CANRGEQFF. In DNA, the CDR3 is TGTGCCAACCGGGGGGAGCAGTTCTTC. The chain employs TRBV21-1 and TRBJ2-1; TRBD2, as called in the table, went unchecked against the DNA. TRBV21-1 is a recognized pseudogene. CDR3 size: 9 residues.

CDR3 sequence: CASSLTPLVAGSYNEQFF. The CDR3 DNA reads as TGTGCCAGCAGCTTAACCCCCCTGGTAGCGGGCTCCTACAATGAGCAGTTCTTC. The rearrangement uses TRBV7-3 and TRBJ2-1, with 7 bases identical to TRBD2. CDR1 is SGHTA, CDR2 FQGTGA, per germline. The ends lost 0 bases at V and 0 bases at J; junction bases unmatched: 8. The CDR3 sequence is 18 residues long. Full variable domain (rest looked up from reference TRBV7-3 and TRBJ2-1): GAGVSQTPSNKVTEKGKYVELRCDPISGHTALYWYRQSLGQGPEFLIYFQGTGAADDSGLPNDRFFAVRPEGSVSTLKIQRTERGDSAVYLCASSLTPLVAGSYNEQFFGPGTRLTVL.

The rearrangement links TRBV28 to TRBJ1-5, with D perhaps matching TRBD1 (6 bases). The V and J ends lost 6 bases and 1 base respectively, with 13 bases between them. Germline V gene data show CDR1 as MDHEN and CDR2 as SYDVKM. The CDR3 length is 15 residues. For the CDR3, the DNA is TGTGCCAGCAGCGTTGAGGGGGTCAGCAATCAGCCCCAGCATTTT. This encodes CASSVEGVSNQPQHF. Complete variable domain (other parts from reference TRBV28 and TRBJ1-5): DVKVTQSSRYLVKRTGEKVFLECVQDMDHENMFWYRQDPGLGLRLIYFSYDVKMKEKGDIPEGYSVSREKKERFSLILESASTNQTSMYLCASSVEGVSNQPQHFGDGTRLSIL.

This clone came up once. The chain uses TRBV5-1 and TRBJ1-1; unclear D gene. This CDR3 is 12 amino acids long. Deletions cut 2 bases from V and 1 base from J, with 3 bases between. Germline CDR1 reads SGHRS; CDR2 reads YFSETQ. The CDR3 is CASSFGNTEAFF. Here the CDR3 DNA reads TGCGCCAGCAGCTTTGGGAACACTGAAGCTTTCTTT.

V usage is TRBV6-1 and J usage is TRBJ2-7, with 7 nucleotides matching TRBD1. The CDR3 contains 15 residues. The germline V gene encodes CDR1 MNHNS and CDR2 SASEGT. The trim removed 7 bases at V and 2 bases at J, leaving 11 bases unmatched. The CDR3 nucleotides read TGTGCCAGCATCGAATCGCCGGGACAGCCCTACGAGCAGTACTTC. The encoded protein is CASIESPGQPYEQYF.

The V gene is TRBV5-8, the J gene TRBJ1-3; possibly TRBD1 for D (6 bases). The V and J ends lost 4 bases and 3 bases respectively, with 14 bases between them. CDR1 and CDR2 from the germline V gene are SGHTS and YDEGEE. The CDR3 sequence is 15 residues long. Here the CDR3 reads CASSKGQRGGNTIYF. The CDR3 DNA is TGTGCCAGCAGCAAAGGACAGCGAGGTGGAAACACCATATATTTT.

Written as DNA, the CDR3 is TGTGCCAGCAGCCTACTAGGGAACACTGAAGCTTTCTTT. This codes for CASSLLGNTEAFF. The chain combines TRBV25-1 with TRBJ1-1; the D is unclear. The germline V gene has CDR1 MGHDK and CDR2 SYGVNS. This CDR3 is 13 amino acids long. Trimming left V 6 bases short and J 1 base short, with 9 bases between.